Described below is a single T cell receptor beta chain sequence and its context. V was clipped by 5 bases and J by 1 base, with 3 bases between them. This CDR3 has 12 residues. Germline V gene sequence: CDR1 MNHEY, CDR2 SVGAGI. Recruited during active infection, patients (from Seattle) were subsequently followed longitudinally. Original analysis: Nucleated cell number was recorded as an estimate derived from reference gene primer amplification. Using immunoSEQ multiplex PCR, the repertoire was profiled, and TCRdb retains in-frame clones only, with some absent. For V, J and clone size, that table is used; D and trimming come from the DNA. The table shows around 200,000 clones, with 80% to 85% occurring only once. This entry belongs to a study of blood T cell repertoires in COVID-19. On the study more broadly: Acute and convalescent COVID-19 specimens originated in the United States, Italy and Spain. Nucleic acid was either cDNA or gDNA, and it came from T cells, B-cell-depleted T cells, or PBMCs.

The origin of this receptor is a woman aged 40 to 49 with COVID-19, enrolled during active disease. Sequencing was carried out using peripheral blood. This sequence joins TRBV6-5 and TRBJ1-5; D remains ambiguous. CDR3 amino acids: CASSRSNQPQHF. CDR3 nucleotide sequence: TGTGCCAGCAGTCGGAGCAATCAGCCCCAGCATTTT.